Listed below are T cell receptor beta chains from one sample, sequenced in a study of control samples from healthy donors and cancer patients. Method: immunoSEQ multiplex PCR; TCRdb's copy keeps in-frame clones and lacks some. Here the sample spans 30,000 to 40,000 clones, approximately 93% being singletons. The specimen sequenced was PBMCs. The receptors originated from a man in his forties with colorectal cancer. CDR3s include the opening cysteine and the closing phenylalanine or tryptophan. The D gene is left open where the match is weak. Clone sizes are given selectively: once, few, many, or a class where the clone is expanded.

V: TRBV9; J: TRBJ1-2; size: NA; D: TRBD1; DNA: TGTGCCAGCACCCCTTCAGGGGGATTACTACGGGGCTACACCTTC; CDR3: CASTPSGGLLRGYTF
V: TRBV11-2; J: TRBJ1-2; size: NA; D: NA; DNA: TGTGCCAGCAGCTTGGACTCTCGGGCGTACTATGGCTACACCTTC; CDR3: CASSLDSRAYYGYTF
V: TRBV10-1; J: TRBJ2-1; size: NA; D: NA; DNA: TGCGCCAGCAGTGAGTCGGAGGGGAGCTCCTACAATGAGCAGTTCTTC; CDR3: CASSESEGSSYNEQFF
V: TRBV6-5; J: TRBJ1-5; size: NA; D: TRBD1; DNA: TGTGCCAGCAGGAGAATGGGACAGGGGAGTCAGCCCCAGCATTTT; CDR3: CASRRMGQGSQPQHF
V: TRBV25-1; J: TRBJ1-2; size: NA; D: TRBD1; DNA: TGTGCCAGCAGTACAATTGACAGGGTTGCTGGCTACACCTTC; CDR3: CASSTIDRVAGYTF
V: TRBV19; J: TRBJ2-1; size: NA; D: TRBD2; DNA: TGTGCCAGTAGTCTAAACCCTAGCGGGGGGGCCAATGAGCAGTTCTTC; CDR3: CASSLNPSGGANEQFF
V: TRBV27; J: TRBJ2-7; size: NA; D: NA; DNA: TGTGCCAGCAGTTTGGTGCAGGGAACGGTAGCCGAGCAGTACTTC; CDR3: CASSLVQGTVAEQYF
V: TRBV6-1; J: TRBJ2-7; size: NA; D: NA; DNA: TGTGCCAGTACCGGTACAGGGAACGAGCAGTACTTC; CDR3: CASTGTGNEQYF
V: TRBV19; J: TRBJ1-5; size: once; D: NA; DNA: TGTGCCAGTAGTATAGCTCAAAATCAGCCCCAGCATTTT; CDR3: CASSIAQNQPQHF
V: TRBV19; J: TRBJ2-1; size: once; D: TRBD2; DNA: TGTGCCAGTAGTATAAGCGGGGGGGCCGCCTACAATGAGCAGTTCTTC; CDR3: CASSISGGAAYNEQFF
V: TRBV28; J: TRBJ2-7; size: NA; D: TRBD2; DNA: TGTGCCAGCAGTTTCGCTCTAGCGGGGTTAACTTACGAGCAGTACTTC; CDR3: CASSFALAGLTYEQYF